The present T cell receptor beta chain was sequenced within a study of blood T cells in healthy people across ages. Every participating donor contributed roughly 10 milliliters of peripheral blood through a draw. Notes on this clonotype: Its antigen remains unknown.

Germline loops: CDR1 PRHDT, CDR2 FYEKMQ (reference sequence). V gave up 5 bases and J gave up 2 bases; unmatched junction bases: 3. The CDR3 is 15 amino acids. A sample-barcoded 5' primer and a J-beta primer mix were used in a second PCR of roughly 7 to 11 cycles. TCRdb re-analysed the 5' RACE reads in MiXCR, keeping a single row per CDR3 protein. The sample has about 1 million distinct CDR3 sequences; around 43% are singletons. General study points: The study found TCR beta diversity correlated strongly with naive T cell percentage.

The source of this sequence is a woman in her sixties in good health. The chain employs TRBV13 and TRBJ2-7, with 13 bases fitting TRBD2. What was sequenced was blood. For the CDR3, the DNA is TGTGCCAGCAGCATACTAGCGGGAGGGGCCTACGAGCAGTACTTC. It is translated as CASSILAGGAYEQYF.